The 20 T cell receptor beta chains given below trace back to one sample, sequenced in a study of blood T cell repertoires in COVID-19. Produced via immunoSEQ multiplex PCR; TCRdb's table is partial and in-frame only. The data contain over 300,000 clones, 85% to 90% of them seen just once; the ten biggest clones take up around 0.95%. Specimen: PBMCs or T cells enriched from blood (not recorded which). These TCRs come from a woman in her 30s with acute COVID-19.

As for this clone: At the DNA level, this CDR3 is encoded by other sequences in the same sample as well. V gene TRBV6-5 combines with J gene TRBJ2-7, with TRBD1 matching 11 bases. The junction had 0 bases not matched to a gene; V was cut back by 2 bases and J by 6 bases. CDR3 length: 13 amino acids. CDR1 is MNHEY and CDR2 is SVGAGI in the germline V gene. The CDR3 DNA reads TGTGCCAGCAGTTACGGGACAGGGGGCGAGCAGTACTTC. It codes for CASSYGTGGEQYF.

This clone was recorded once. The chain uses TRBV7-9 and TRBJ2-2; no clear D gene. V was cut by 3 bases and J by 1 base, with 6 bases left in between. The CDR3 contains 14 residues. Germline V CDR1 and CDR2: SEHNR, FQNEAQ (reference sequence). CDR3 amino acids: CASSFRQNTGELFF. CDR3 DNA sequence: TGTGCCAGCAGCTTTCGACAGAACACCGGGGAGCTGTTTTTT.

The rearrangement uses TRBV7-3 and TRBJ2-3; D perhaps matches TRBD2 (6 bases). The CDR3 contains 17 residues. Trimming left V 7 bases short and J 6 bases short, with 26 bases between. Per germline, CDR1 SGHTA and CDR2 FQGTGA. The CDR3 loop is CASTPGAPGKESDTQYF. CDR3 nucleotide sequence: TGTGCCAGCACCCCGGGAGCCCCGGGTAAGGAGAGCGATACGCAGTATTTT.

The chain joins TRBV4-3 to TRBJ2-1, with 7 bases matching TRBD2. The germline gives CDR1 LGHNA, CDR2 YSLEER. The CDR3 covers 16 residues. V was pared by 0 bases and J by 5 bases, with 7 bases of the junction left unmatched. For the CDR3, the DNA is TGCGCCAGCAGCCAAGACGGGGGGTCCTTAAACAATGAGCAGTTCTTC. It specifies CASSQDGGSLNNEQFF.

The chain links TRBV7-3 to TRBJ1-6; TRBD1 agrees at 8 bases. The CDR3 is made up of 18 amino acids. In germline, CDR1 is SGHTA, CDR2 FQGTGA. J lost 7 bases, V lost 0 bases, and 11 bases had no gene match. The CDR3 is CASSLTGPGQELNSPLHF. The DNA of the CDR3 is TGTGCCAGCAGCTTAACGGGCCCGGGACAGGAGTTGAATTCACCCCTCCACTTT.

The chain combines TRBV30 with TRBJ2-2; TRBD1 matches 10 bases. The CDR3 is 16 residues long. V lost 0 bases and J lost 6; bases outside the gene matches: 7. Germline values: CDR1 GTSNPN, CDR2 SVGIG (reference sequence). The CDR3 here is CAWSVAGTGAPGELFF. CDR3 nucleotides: TGTGCCTGGAGTGTCGCCGGGACAGGGGCCCCCGGGGAGCTGTTTTTT.

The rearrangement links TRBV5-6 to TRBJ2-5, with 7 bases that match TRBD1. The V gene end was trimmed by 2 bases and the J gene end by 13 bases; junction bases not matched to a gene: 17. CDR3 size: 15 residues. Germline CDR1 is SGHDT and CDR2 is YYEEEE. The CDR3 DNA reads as TGTGCCAGCAGCTTATGGGGGACAGTCACAGGGAATCGGTACTTC. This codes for CASSLWGTVTGNRYF.

CDR3 DNA: TGCGCCAGCAGGGACTCGAACACTGAAGCTTTCTTT. Protein product: CASRDSNTEAFF. The chain carries TRBV5-1 and TRBJ1-1; no definite D call. Germline V gives CDR1 SGHRS, CDR2 YFSETQ. Trimming removed 5 bases from V and 1 base from J, with 6 bases in between. CDR3 size: 12 residues.

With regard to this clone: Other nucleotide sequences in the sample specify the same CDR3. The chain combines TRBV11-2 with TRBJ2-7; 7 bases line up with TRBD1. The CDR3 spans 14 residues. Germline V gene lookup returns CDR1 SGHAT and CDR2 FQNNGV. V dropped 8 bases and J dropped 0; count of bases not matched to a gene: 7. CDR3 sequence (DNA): TGTGCCAGCTCCCGGGACAGAAGCTCCTACGAGCAGTACTTC. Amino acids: CASSRDRSSYEQYF.

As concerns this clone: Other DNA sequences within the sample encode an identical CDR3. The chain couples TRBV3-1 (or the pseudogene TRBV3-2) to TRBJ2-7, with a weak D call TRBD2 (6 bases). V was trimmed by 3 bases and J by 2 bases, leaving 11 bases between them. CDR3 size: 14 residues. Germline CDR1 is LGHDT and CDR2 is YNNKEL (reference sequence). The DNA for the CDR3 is TGTGCCAGCAGCCACGGGACGGGGGCCTACGAGCAGTACTTC. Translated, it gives CASSHGTGAYEQYF.

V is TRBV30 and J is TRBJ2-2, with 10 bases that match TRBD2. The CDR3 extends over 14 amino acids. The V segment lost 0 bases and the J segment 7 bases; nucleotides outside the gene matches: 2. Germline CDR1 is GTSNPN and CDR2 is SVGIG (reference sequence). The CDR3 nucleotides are TGTGCCTGGAGTGTAATAGCGGGGGGCGGGGAGCTGTTTTTT. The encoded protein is CAWSVIAGGGELFF. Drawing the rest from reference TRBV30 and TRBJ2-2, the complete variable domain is SQTIHQWPATLVQPVGSPLSLECTVEGTSNPNLYWYRQAAGRGLQLLFYSVGIGQISSEVPQNLSASRPQDRQFILSSKKLLLSDSGFYLCAWSVIAGGGELFFGEGSRLTVL.

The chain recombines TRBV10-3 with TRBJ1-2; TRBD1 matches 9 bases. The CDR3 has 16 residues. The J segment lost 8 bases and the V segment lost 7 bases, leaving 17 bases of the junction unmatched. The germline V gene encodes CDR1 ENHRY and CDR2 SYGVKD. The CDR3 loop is CAITSTTGGAVRGYTF. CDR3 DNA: TGTGCCATCACTTCGACAACAGGGGGCGCGGTTAGGGGCTACACCTTC.

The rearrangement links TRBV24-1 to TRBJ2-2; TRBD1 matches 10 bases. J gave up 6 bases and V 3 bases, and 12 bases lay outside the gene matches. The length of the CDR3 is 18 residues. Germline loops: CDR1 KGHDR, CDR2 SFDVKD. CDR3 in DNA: TGTGCCACCAGTGATGAGCGGGACAGGGGAGTTTCACCCGGGGAGCTGTTTTTT. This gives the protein CATSDERDRGVSPGELFF.

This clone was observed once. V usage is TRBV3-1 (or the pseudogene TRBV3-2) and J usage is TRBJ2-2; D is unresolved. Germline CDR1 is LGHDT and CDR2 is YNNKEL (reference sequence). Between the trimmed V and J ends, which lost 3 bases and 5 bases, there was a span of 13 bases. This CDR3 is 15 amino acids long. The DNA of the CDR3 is TGTGCCAGCAGCCATGGTCAGTTCGAAACCGGGGAGCTGTTTTTT. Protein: CASSHGQFETGELFF.

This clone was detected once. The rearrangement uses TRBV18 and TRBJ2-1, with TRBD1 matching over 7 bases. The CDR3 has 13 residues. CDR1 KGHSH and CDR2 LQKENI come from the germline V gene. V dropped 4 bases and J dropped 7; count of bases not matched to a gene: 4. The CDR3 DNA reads TGTGCCAGCTCACAGACAGGGCTGAATGAGCAGTTCTTC. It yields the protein CASSQTGLNEQFF. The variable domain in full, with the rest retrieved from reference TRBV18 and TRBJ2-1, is NAGVMQNPRHLVRRRGQEARLRCSPMKGHSHVYWYRQLPEEGLKFMVYLQKENIIDESGMPKERFSAEFPKEGPSILRIQQVVRGDSAAYFCASSQTGLNEQFFGPGTRLTVL.

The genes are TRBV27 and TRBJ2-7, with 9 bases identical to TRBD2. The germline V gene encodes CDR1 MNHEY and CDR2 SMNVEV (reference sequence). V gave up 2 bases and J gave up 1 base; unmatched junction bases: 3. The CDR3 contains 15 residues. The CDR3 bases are TGTGCCAGCAGTTTAGGCGGGGGGGCTTCCTACGAGCAGTACTTC. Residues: CASSLGGGASYEQYF.

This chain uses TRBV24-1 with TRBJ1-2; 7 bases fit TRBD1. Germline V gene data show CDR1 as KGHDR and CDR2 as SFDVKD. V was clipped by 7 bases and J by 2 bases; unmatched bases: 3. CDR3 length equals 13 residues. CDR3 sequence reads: CATSRGANYGYTF. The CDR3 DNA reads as TGTGCCACCAGCAGGGGGGCAAACTATGGCTACACCTTC.

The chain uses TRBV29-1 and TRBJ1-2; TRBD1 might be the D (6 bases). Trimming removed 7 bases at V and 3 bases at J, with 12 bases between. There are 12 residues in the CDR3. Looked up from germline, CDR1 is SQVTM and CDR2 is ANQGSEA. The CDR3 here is CSAVDSHYGYTF. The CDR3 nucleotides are TGCAGCGCCGTGGACAGTCACTATGGCTACACCTTC.

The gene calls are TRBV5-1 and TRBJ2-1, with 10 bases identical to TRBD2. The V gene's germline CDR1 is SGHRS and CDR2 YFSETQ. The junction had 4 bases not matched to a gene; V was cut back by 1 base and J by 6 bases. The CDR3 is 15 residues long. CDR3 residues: CASSLLAGEANEQFF. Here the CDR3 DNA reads TGCGCCAGCAGCTTGCTAGCGGGGGAGGCCAATGAGCAGTTCTTC.

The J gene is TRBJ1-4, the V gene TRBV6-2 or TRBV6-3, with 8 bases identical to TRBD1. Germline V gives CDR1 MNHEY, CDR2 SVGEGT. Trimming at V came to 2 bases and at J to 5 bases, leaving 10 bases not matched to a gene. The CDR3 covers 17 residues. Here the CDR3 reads CASSYPHRTGKNEKLFF. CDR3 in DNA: TGTGCCAGCAGTTACCCCCACAGGACAGGGAAGAATGAAAAACTGTTTTTT.